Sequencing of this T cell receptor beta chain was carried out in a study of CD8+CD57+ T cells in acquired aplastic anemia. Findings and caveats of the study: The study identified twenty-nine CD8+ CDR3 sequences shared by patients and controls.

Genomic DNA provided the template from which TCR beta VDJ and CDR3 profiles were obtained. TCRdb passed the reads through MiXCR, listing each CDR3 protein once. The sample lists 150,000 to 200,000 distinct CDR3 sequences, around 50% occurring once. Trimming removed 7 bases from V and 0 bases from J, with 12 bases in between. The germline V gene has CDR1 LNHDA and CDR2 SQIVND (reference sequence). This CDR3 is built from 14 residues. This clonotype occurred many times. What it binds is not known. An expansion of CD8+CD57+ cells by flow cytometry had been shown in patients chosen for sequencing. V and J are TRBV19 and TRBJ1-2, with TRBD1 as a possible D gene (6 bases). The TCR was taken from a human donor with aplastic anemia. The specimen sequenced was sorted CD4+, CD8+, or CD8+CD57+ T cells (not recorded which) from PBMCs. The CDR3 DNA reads TGTGCCAGTAAAGCTCCAGGGGCTAACTATGGCTACACCTTC. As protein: CASKAPGANYGYTF.